The 6 T cell receptor beta chains given below trace back to one sample, sequenced in a study of T cells after posttransplantation cyclophosphamide. Sequenced by immunoSEQ multiplex PCR; TCRdb stores in-frame clones only, minus some. The top ten clones hold approximately 0.098% of a sample with some 33,000 clones, over 75% of them seen once. The naive gate required viable CD3+CD4+ or CD3+CD8+ cells with CCR7+CD45RA+CD45RO-CD95-CD27+CD28+ phenotype. The sequencing sample was made of naive CD4+ T cells sorted from blood. These TCRs come from a man aged 30-40 years in good health and a related stem cell transplant donor.

This chain connects TRBV5-6 to TRBJ2-2; D might be TRBD1 (5 bases). V was clipped by 4 bases and J by 5 bases, with 15 bases between them. Germline lookup yields CDR1 SGHDT and CDR2 YYEEEE. CDR3 size: 15 residues. CDR3 coding DNA: TGTGCCAGCAGCCCGTGGGGCACATCAACCGGGGAGCTGTTTTTT. It yields the protein CASSPWGTSTGELFF. Drawing the rest from reference TRBV5-6 and TRBJ2-2, the complete variable domain is DAGVTQSPTHLIKTRGQQVTLRCSPKSGHDTVSWYQQALGQGPQFIFQYYEEEERQRGNFPDRFSGHQFPNYSSELNVNALLLGDSALYLCASSPWGTSTGELFFGEGSRLTVL.

The chain is built from TRBV7-9 and TRBJ1-5; TRBD1 might be the D (6 bases). CDR1 SEHNR and CDR2 FQNEAQ come from the germline V gene (reference sequence). V shed 5 bases and J shed 5 bases, with 16 bases lying between them. There are 15 residues in the CDR3. The CDR3 here is CASSPHPDSDQPQHF. The CDR3 coding sequence is TGTGCCAGCAGCCCCCACCCGGACAGCGATCAGCCCCAGCATTTT.

The CDR3 DNA is TGTGCCAGCAGCCCTTTCGGGGGAGGCTATGGCTACACCTTC. Its protein is CASSPFGGGYGYTF. This chain links TRBV14 with TRBJ1-2, with D possibly matching TRBD1 (5 bases). Germline V gene lookup returns CDR1 SGHDN and CDR2 FVKESK. Trimming removed 4 bases at V and 4 bases at J, with 13 bases between. There are 14 residues in the CDR3.

This clone has only one observation. The CDR3 DNA reads TGTGCCAGCAGCTTAGGGGCCGGTGTGGGCACAGATACGCAGTATTTT. This encodes CASSLGAGVGTDTQYF. The J gene is TRBJ2-3, the V gene TRBV7-2; D is ambiguous. V was clipped by 1 base and J by 1 base, with 12 bases between them. The CDR3 sequence is 16 residues long. Per the germline V gene, CDR1 is SGHTA and CDR2 is FQGNSA.

The chain joins TRBV7-2 to TRBJ2-3, with 9 bases matching TRBD2. V trimming: 7 bases; J trimming: 0 bases; junction bases outside the gene matches: 5. This CDR3 is built from 15 residues. Per germline, CDR1 SGHTA and CDR2 FQGNSA. CDR3 nucleotides: TGTGCCAGCACCCCTAGCGGGACTAGCACAGATACGCAGTATTTT. Protein: CASTPSGTSTDTQYF. The variable domain in full, completed from reference TRBV7-2 and TRBJ2-3, reads GAGVSQSPSNKVTEKGKDVELRCDPISGHTALYWYRQSLGQGLEFLIYFQGNSAPDKSGLPSDRFSAERTGGSVSTLTIQRTQQEDSAVYLCASTPSGTSTDTQYFGPGTRLTVL.

Regarding this clone: Germline is not matched at one junction end, which may reflect a read error. V gene TRBV6-6 combines with J gene TRBJ1-1; D unresolved. The length of the CDR3 is 14 residues. Germline V gene sequence: CDR1 MNHNY, CDR2 SVGAGI (reference sequence). This CDR3 is CASSYSRVERATVF. The CDR3 DNA sequence: TGTGCCAGCAGTTACTCGAGGGTGGAGAGGGCTACCGTCTTT.